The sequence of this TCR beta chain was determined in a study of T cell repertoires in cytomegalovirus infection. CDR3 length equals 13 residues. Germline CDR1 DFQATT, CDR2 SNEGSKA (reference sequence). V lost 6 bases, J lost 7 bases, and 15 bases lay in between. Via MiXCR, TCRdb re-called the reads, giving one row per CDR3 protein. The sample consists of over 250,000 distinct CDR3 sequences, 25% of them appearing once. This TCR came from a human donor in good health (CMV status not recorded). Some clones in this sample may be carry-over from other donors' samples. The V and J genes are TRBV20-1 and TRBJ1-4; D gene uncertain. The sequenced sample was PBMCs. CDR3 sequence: CSAHGEFVEKLFF. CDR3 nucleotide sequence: TGCAGTGCCCATGGGGAATTCGTTGAAAAACTGTTTTTT.